This T cell receptor (beta chain) was captured in a study of blood T cell repertoires in COVID-19. On the study more broadly: Italy, Spain and the United States were the sources of the convalescent and acute COVID-19 samples. T cells, B-cell-depleted T cells, or PBMCs provided the cDNA or gDNA that served as material.

Per the original data handling: By means of reference gene primer amplification, nucleated cell counts were estimated. This table comes from immunoSEQ multiplex PCR, and its TCRdb copy is limited to in-frame clones, with some not included. V and J calls and clone size follow that table, whereas D and trimming were derived from the DNA. The sample gives 100,000 to 110,000 clones, approximately 80% of which show up once; approximately 31% is in the top ten. Germline loops: CDR1 LNHNV, CDR2 YYDKDF (reference sequence). V gave up 1 base and J gave up 0 bases; unmatched junction bases: 3. The CDR3 runs 15 residues.

The gene calls are TRBV15 and TRBJ2-7, with 7 bases lining up with TRBD1. The source is a man between 70 and 80 years old with active or convalescent COVID-19. The sequenced sample was peripheral blood. DNA for the CDR3: TGTGCCACCAGCAGAGCTGGGACAGACTCCTACGAGCAGTACTTC. It codes for CATSRAGTDSYEQYF.